This T cell receptor beta chain appears in the sequencing data of a study of CD8 T cells in ankylosing spondylitis. The study, taken as a whole, reports: From matched ankylosing spondylitis synovial fluid, disease-linked clones were reportedly recovered at significantly enriched levels. A TCR beta motif made of fewer than ten highly homologous variants seemed typical of ankylosing spondylitis blood.

Libraries for TCR beta were made by quantitative 5'-RACE with molecular barcodes. MiXCR was run by TCRdb on the 5' RACE reads, yielding one entry per CDR3 protein. The sample carries about 800,000 distinct CDR3 sequences, approximately 12% recorded once. This clonotype was detected many times. What it binds is not known. This clonotype was obtained from a male donor with ankylosing spondylitis. The sample comprised blood, either unsorted or a sorted T cell fraction (not recorded which).

CDR3 amino acids: CSAIGGLSQAFF. CDR3 DNA: TGCAGTGCGATTGGAGGGTTATCACAAGCTTTCTTT. The gene calls are TRBV20-1 and TRBJ1-1; D remains unclear. With 6 bases removed from V and 9 bases from J, the gap between germline ends came to 17 bases. There are 12 residues in the CDR3. Germline V gene lookup returns CDR1 DFQATT and CDR2 SNEGSKA (reference sequence).